One and the same sample provided the 12 T cell receptor beta chains below, sequenced in a study of blood T cell repertoires in COVID-19. Repertoires were generated with immunoSEQ multiplex PCR, while TCRdb's copy carries only in-frame clones and drops some. The repertoire holds 370,000 or so clones, with roughly four fifths as singletons. The sequenced material came from peripheral blood. The receptors stem from a human donor with acute or convalescent COVID-19. The donor label of this sample is uncertain.

This rearrangement joins TRBV28 to TRBJ1-1; D unresolved. Germline V gene lookup returns CDR1 MDHEN and CDR2 SYDVKM. This CDR3 contains 15 residues. V dropped 3 bases and J dropped 4 bases, with 15 bases sitting between them. The CDR3 spells CASSFIGVSSTEAFF. The CDR3, as DNA: TGTGCCAGCAGTTTCATCGGGGTCTCAAGCACTGAAGCTTTCTTT. Full variable domain (remainder filled in from reference TRBV28 and TRBJ1-1): DVKVTQSSRYLVKRTGEKVFLECVQDMDHENMFWYRQDPGLGLRLIYFSYDVKMKEKGDIPEGYSVSREKKERFSLILESASTNQTSMYLCASSFIGVSSTEAFFGQGTRLTVV.

The chain combines TRBV12-3 or TRBV12-4 with TRBJ1-1; D not resolved. The CDR3 runs to 12 residues. V was pared by 7 bases and J by 6 bases, with 12 bases between. The CDR3 nucleotides read TGTGCCAGCACCCCCGGAGGACCTGAAGCTTTCTTT. Translating it yields CASTPGGPEAFF.

This chain joins TRBV7-9 and TRBJ1-1; perhaps TRBD1 as D (5 bases). Trimming removed 5 bases from V and 4 bases from J, with 14 bases in between. This CDR3 has 14 amino acids. Germline-derived CDR1 and CDR2 are SEHNR and FQNEAQ (reference sequence). In DNA, the CDR3 is TGTGCCAGCAGCCGCCTCGGGGGGAGCACTGAAGCTTTCTTT. Protein: CASSRLGGSTEAFF.

The rearrangement joins TRBV29-1 to TRBJ1-2; maybe TRBD1 (6 bases). The CDR3 is 16 amino acids. Germline lookup yields CDR1 SQVTM and CDR2 ANQGSEA. V lost 4 bases, J lost 3 bases, and 21 bases lay in between. The CDR3 DNA reads as TGCAGCGTTGTCTGGACTGCGGGCAGGGGATACTATGGCTACACCTTC. It encodes CSVVWTAGRGYYGYTF.

The J gene is TRBJ2-2, the V gene TRBV30; perhaps TRBD2 as D (6 bases). This CDR3 region has 17 residues. Trimming cost V 2 bases and J 4 bases, with 20 bases left between them. Germline lookup yields CDR1 GTSNPN and CDR2 SVGIG (reference sequence). The CDR3 is CAWSPARGAGRTGELFF. CDR3 nucleotides: TGTGCCTGGAGTCCCGCTCGTGGAGCGGGCCGCACCGGGGAGCTGTTTTTT.

This clone was observed once. The chain links TRBV7-2 to TRBJ1-4; no firm D call. Deletions cut 2 bases from V and 4 bases from J, with 8 bases between. Germline loops: CDR1 SGHTA, CDR2 FQGNSA. The CDR3 spans 14 residues. CDR3 in amino acids: CASSLTAFNEKLFF. The CDR3 bases are TGTGCCAGCAGCTTAACAGCCTTTAATGAAAAACTGTTTTTT.

The chain is built from TRBV5-1 and TRBJ2-3, with 8 positions matching TRBD2. The ends lost 0 bases at V and 2 bases at J; junction bases unmatched: 5. This CDR3 has 16 amino acids. The germline V gene has CDR1 SGHRS and CDR2 YFSETQ. CDR3 loop: CASSLVTSEPTDTQYF. The DNA of the CDR3 is TGCGCCAGCAGCTTGGTGACTAGCGAACCCACAGATACGCAGTATTTT. The variable domain in full, with the rest retrieved from reference TRBV5-1 and TRBJ2-3, is KAGVTQTPRYLIKTRGQQVTLSCSPISGHRSVSWYQQTPGQGLQFLFEYFSETQRNKGNFPGRFSGRQFSNSRSEMNVSTLELGDSALYLCASSLVTSEPTDTQYFGPGTRLTVL.

This clone was seen only a few times. This rearrangement joins TRBV30 to TRBJ1-6; D might be TRBD1 (6 bases). Trimming stripped 2 bases from V and 14 bases from J, with 16 bases between. Germline V gene sequence: CDR1 GTSNPN, CDR2 SVGIG (reference sequence). This CDR3 comprises 13 residues. CDR3 region: CAWSFRGLQTLHF. Written as DNA, the CDR3 is TGTGCCTGGAGTTTCAGGGGCCTACAAACCCTCCACTTT.

This clone appeared a single time. The V call is TRBV18, the J call TRBJ1-1; 7 nucleotides align to TRBD1. Germline CDR1 and CDR2: KGHSH and LQKENI. Unmatched junction bases numbered 12, after V lost 1 base and J lost 7 bases. This CDR3 comprises 16 residues. CDR3 DNA sequence: TGTGCCAGCTCACCACTCAACAGGGGTGGAGCGGTTGAAGCTTTCTTT. Its protein product is CASSPLNRGGAVEAFF.

The J gene is TRBJ1-5, the V gene TRBV19; D is unresolved. Germline assignment: CDR1 LNHDA and CDR2 SQIVND (reference sequence). Trimming cost V 2 bases and J 5 bases, with 7 bases left between them. The CDR3 has 13 residues. CDR3 bases: TGTGCCAGTAGTATAAGCGGATATCAGCCCCAGCATTTT. Residues: CASSISGYQPQHF.

There are a few counts of this clone. The chain recombines TRBV28 with TRBJ2-7; D may be TRBD1 (5 bases). Per germline, CDR1 MDHEN and CDR2 SYDVKM. This CDR3 spans 13 amino acids. V dropped 7 bases and J dropped 4 bases, with 14 bases sitting between them. This CDR3 reads CASKGQIAYEQYF. In DNA, the CDR3 is TGTGCCAGCAAGGGGCAAATTGCTTACGAGCAGTACTTC.

The gene calls are TRBV4-1 and TRBJ2-5, with 9 bases fitting TRBD1. Germline CDR1 reads MGHRA; CDR2 reads YSYEKL. The CDR3 totals 17 residues. Trimming took 4 bases from V and 5 from J; bases not matched to a gene: 14. CDR3 sequence (DNA): TGCGCCAGCAGCCCCCTGGGGACAGGGCCGAATTGGGAGACCCAGTACTTC. It codes for CASSPLGTGPNWETQYF.